The T cell receptor beta chain described here comes from a study of long-term antiretroviral therapy in people with HIV (dated by TCRdb to between 2021 and 2023). Turning to the overall study: Collection of the earliest samples took place about a decade ahead of the 2015 WHO recommendation for immediate ART, at a time when ART was typically delayed until CD4 counts fell. Whether ART initiation and durable HIV suppression were associated with changes in peripheral blood TRB repertoire composition and diversity was tested in a retrospective serial study. From fewer than 35 adults with confirmed HIV infection, the cohort provided 150 to 200 cryopreserved PBMC samples, gathered serially across a mean of about six years (range 1-12). Among the approximately 27 participants with HIV, eleven to twelve were female. No cross-contamination during QIAcube processing was seen in test extractions of a monoclonal T-cell line run alongside roughly 30 polyclonal samples. What the work shows at the level of the full study, not this receptor alone: Unsorted PBMC were profiled instead of sorted CD4+ and CD8+ T cells because pre-ART samples had limited cell numbers. Inferences about post-ART repertoire changes were limited because no data were available on ART adherence, viral resistance or therapy changes. Starting ART was linked to a significant rise in TRB diversity, yet even with long-term ART the diversity remained significantly lower than in transplant donor controls. Limited PBMC availability meant only the TCR beta chain was sequenced, without alpha chain pairing. Samples dated from the mid-2000s to the late 2010s, and the ART regimens used may be less effective than current ones. Narrower CDR3 length ranges were observed in HIV repertoires than in controls, and an antigen-experienced repertoire with only a slight naive shift after ART was suggested by the network structure. The repertoire was dominated across all time points by expanded TRB clones identified before ART initiation, although this dominance was seen to fluctuate and to decrease in many PLHIV after ART.

To be included, a participant needed at least one PBMC sample from before ART initiation plus at least two post-ART samples. Every participant with HIV received treatment in the United States of America. Before DNA extraction, cryopreserved samples containing about 0.9-10 million PBMC were thawed and washed. At the time of the earliest PBMC sample, participants with HIV were aged between roughly 20 and 54 years. PBMC samples were contributed by each participant from 1-4 timepoints before ART initiation and 2-8 timepoints after ART initiation, with a median of 7 samples. Serial HIV viral load, CD4+ T-cell count, ART history and demographic data were obtained for every participant. A Qiagen kit on a QIAcube was used to extract genomic DNA from unsorted PBMC, with samples processed in batches of 12. CDR1 and CDR2 were assigned from the germline V gene (reference sequence) as SGHNT and YYREEE. The CDR3 goes from the cysteine to the phenylalanine over 12 residues. Here the CDR3 DNA is all that survives: 36 bases in frame from base 1. For this chain, trimming is 2 bases at the V end and 10 bases at the J end, and the number of junction bases without a gene match is 1.

Worth noting for this clone: Its binding antigen is unknown. One base away there is no much larger clone; base qualities are not given.

The immunoSEQ hsTCRB v3.0 assay was used at survey level resolution to sequence the TRB variable region. The targeted TRB sequencing depth was about 40,000-50,000 T-cell genomes per sample. TRB libraries were pooled and sequenced on an Illumina MiSeq using a v3 150-cycle kit. On the authors' methods: Repertoire analysis ran in R within a reproducible Nextflow workflow covering QC, data transformation and analysis. LymphoSeq2, an R package for exploring AIRR-Seq data, was used to implement the custom analyses. Four samples that yielded fewer than 5000 total TRB sequences were excluded, so that 200 or so HIV repertoires were analyzed. Among the approximately 190 retained HIV repertoires, fewer than 65 were collected before ART initiation and 129 after ART initiation. Each repertoire was downsampled to 5000 TRB nucleotide sequences, and summary statistics were averaged across 100 downsampling iterations. TRB sequences were retained for analysis only if CDR3 regions of at least seven amino acids were present. Diversity was assessed using a clonality score derived from Shannon entropy and using the Gini coefficient. In the repertoire networks, any two of the top 5000 CDR3 amino acid sequences were connected whenever the two sequences differed by an edit distance of one. Antigen specificity groups and MHC restriction were predicted for TRB CDR3 amino acid sequences with GLIPH2. Known CMV, EBV, HIV or tissue antigen associations were flagged by matching CDR3 amino acid sequences against VDJdb and McPAS-TCR. Pre-ART, post-ART and control groups were compared with Wilcoxon signed-rank tests and Holm-Bonferroni correction. TCRdb mirrors the immuneACCESS table, restricted to in-frame sequences. Some clones are absent from its copies; in checked studies, under half trace to an unresolved V gene, and the reason for the others is unknown. V, J and clone size are taken as reported in that table, and D and trimming were inferred from the DNA itself. Here the sample has 16,000 or so clones; over 70% occur a single time. The ten largest clones take up over 20% of the sample.

The receptor's source is a man in his forties with HIV. This specimen was unsorted PBMCs, taken 2.1 years after starting antiretroviral therapy. This receptor chain uses TRBV5-4 and TRBJ2-1; 9 junctional bases match TRBD2. The DNA is TGTGCCAGCAGCTTTGGACTAGCGGAGCAGTTCTTC. Translated, it gives CASSFGLAEQFF.